This entry lists 8 T cell receptor beta chains sequenced from one sample in a study of blood T cell repertoires in COVID-19 (dated by TCRdb to about 2020). Receptors were amplified or captured by the immunoSEQ multiplex PCR assay. What TCRdb holds here is the immuneACCESS table cut down to in-frame rearrangements. Part of the clones is not present; checked against another copy, under half of the missing clones reflect an unresolved V gene, and the others are unexplained. The sample table lists about 200,000 clones, 87% of them with a count of one. The ten largest account for approximately 6.2% of the sample. Sequencing input: peripheral blood. These receptor sequences come from a man in his sixties who had recovered from COVID-19.

The chain employs TRBV7-2 and TRBJ2-3, with D possibly TRBD2 on 5 matching bases. CDR1 SGHTA and CDR2 FQGNSA come from the germline V gene. V lost 2 bases and J lost 4, with 7 bases in between. This CDR3 contains 13 residues. The CDR3 is CASSLPGADTQYF. CDR3 nucleotides: TGTGCCAGCAGCTTACCCGGGGCAGATACGCAGTATTTT.

V is TRBV6-5 and J is TRBJ2-7; perhaps TRBD2 as D (7 bases). V lost 4 bases and J lost 6, with 22 bases in between. The germline V gene encodes CDR1 MNHEY and CDR2 SVGAGI. CDR3 length: 16 residues. This CDR3 is CASSSQWGGSYSEQYF. As DNA, the CDR3 is TGTGCCAGCAGTTCCCAATGGGGGGGCTCCTACAGCGAGCAGTACTTC.

V usage is TRBV5-4 and J usage is TRBJ2-1; TRBD1 might be the D (5 bases). The CDR3 totals 13 residues. The germline V and J ends were trimmed by 0 bases and 9 bases, with 10 bases remaining between them. The germline V gene has CDR1 SGHNT and CDR2 YYREEE (reference sequence). The CDR3 DNA reads TGTGCCAGCAGCTTGGGTCAGGGTAGTGAGCAGTTCTTC. Translating gives CASSLGQGSEQFF.

This clone was found once. The rearrangement joins TRBV7-9 to TRBJ2-1; 12 bases map to TRBD2. Germline V gives CDR1 SEHNR, CDR2 FQNEAQ (reference sequence). This CDR3 is built from 18 residues. The J segment lost 6 bases and the V segment lost 4 bases, leaving 13 bases of the junction unmatched. DNA for the CDR3: TGTGCCAGCAGCTCGTTCCCAAAACTAGCGGGGGGCGCCAATGAGCAGTTCTTC. It translates to CASSSFPKLAGGANEQFF.

The V and J genes are TRBV21-1 and TRBJ2-5; the table gives TRBD1 as D, unverified against the DNA. TRBV21-1 is classified as a pseudogene. The CDR3 runs to 17 residues. Here the CDR3 DNA reads TGTGCCAGCAGCAAAGAACCGGTAGGGGACATCCAAGAGACCCAGTACTTC. Its translation is CASSKEPVGDIQETQYF.

V gene TRBV29-1 combines with J gene TRBJ2-7, with TRBD1 matching over 10 bases. The junction had 15 bases not matched to a gene; V was cut back by 7 bases and J by 9 bases. CDR1 is SQVTM, CDR2 ANQGSEA, per germline. CDR3 size: 14 residues. The chain's CDR3 is CSARRGTGVAVQYF. DNA of the CDR3: TGCAGCGCCCGGAGGGGGACAGGGGTCGCCGTGCAGTACTTC.

The chain combines TRBV10-3 with TRBJ2-3; 14 nucleotides line up with TRBD2. In germline, CDR1 is ENHRY, CDR2 SYGVKD. This CDR3 has 17 amino acids. The junction had 5 bases not matched to a gene; V was cut back by 0 bases and J by 6 bases. CDR3 loop: CAISESWTSGGRDTQYF. CDR3 DNA: TGTGCCATCAGTGAGTCGTGGACTAGCGGGGGGCGGGATACGCAGTATTTT.

The chain uses TRBV28 and TRBJ2-7, with 8 positions matching TRBD1. With 5 bases clipped from V and 3 bases from J, the junction kept 0 bases outside the gene matches. The CDR3 runs 12 residues. Germline CDR1 is MDHEN and CDR2 is SYDVKM. Here the CDR3 reads CASSGQGYEQYF. In DNA, the CDR3 is TGTGCCAGCAGTGGACAGGGCTACGAGCAGTACTTC.